This TCR beta chain emerged from a study of identical twins. TCRdb reprocessed the 5' RACE reads with MiXCR, giving one entry per CDR3 protein. Among roughly 770,000 distinct CDR3 sequences listed, roughly 18% were seen once. Between the trimmed V and J ends, which lost 0 bases and 2 bases, there was a span of 5 bases. Germline V gene data show CDR1 as LNHNV and CDR2 as YYDKDF (reference sequence). The CDR3 loop spans 13 amino acids. Every one of the donors was a healthy Caucasian. This sample was also put to use in a study of T cells expressing NK-cell markers. That publication notes: The contribution of dominant NKG2C+ clonotypes to CD8+ T cells in about 6 donors was 1.0-7.0%.

This receptor was identified in a woman between 18 and 29 years old in good health. This sequence joins TRBV15 and TRBJ2-7; D not resolved. The source material was PBMCs. This CDR3 is CATSRDSTYEQYF. In DNA, the CDR3 is TGTGCCACCAGCAGAGACAGCACCTACGAGCAGTACTTC. Drawing the rest from reference TRBV15 and TRBJ2-7, the complete variable domain is DAMVIQNPRYQVTQFGKPVTLSCSQTLNHNVMYWYQQKSSQAPKLLFHYYDKDFNNEADTPDNFQSRRPNTSFCFLDIRSPGLGDTAMYLCATSRDSTYEQYFGPGTRLTVT.